This T cell receptor beta chain was documented in a study of shared clonotypes between healthy human individuals. On the study more broadly: Sampling drew on donors who were two women and a few men aged 18 to 49. Study observations and caveats: Among the subsets, naive ones generally showed larger estimated richness than memory ones. The represented genetic and exposure-history diversity was limited by the small number of donors.

Per germline, CDR1 MDHEN and CDR2 SYDVKM. This CDR3 has 13 amino acids. The ends lost 5 bases at V and 7 bases at J; junction bases unmatched: 6. The assay used deep level. Generated by immunoSEQ multiplex PCR, the TCRdb table keeps only in-frame clones and is missing some. The top ten hold 1.5% to 2% of the sample, which has some 660,000 clones, 73% seen once. A word on this clone: Antigen: not known.

The sequencing sample was made of memory CD4+ T cells sorted from blood. Noted subset: CD45RA-negative fraction. V and J are TRBV28 and TRBJ2-7, with 9 bases that match TRBD1. This TCR was recovered from a woman in her thirties in good health. CDR3 region: CASSKTGGGEQYF. In DNA form, the CDR3 reads TGTGCCAGCAGTAAAACAGGGGGCGGTGAGCAGTACTTC.